This T cell receptor beta chain was sequenced during a study of T-cell memory formation after mild COVID-19. Whole-study context: Largely, the TCR clusters proved donor specific.

From germline, CDR1 is DFQATT and CDR2 SNEGSKA (reference sequence). CDR3 size: 15 residues. The germline V and J ends were trimmed by 7 bases and 3 bases, with 18 bases remaining between them. Each CDR3 protein is one row after TCRdb ran MiXCR on the 5' RACE reads. The sample yields some 310,000 distinct CDR3 sequences, 20% to 25% seen once. Sequencing was carried out using PBMCs or a T cell subset sorted from them (not recorded which). The V gene is TRBV20-1, the J gene TRBJ2-2, with D perhaps matching TRBD1 or TRBD2 (6 bases each). This clonotype was sampled from a man aged 18 to 29 who had mild COVID-19 (a few samples of this study predate the infection). Cell type and time point are not known. CDR3 in amino acids: CSGQAAGRDTGELFF. The CDR3 DNA is TGCAGTGGACAGGCAGCGGGCCGAGACACCGGGGAGCTGTTTTTT.